Presented here are 22 T cell receptor beta chains from one specimen sequenced in a study of blood T cells in healthy people across ages. The authors ran a second PCR of 7 to 11 cycles using a sample-barcoded 5' primer and a J-beta primer mix. TCRdb reanalysed the 5' RACE reads using MiXCR and keeps one entry per CDR3 protein. The sample has about 1.1 million distinct CDR3 sequences; around two fifths are singletons. The sample comprised blood. The receptor set was obtained from a man younger than 30 in good health.

This chain connects TRBV5-1 to TRBJ2-1, with D perhaps assigned TRBD1 or TRBD2 (5 bases each). Trimming took 4 bases from V and 13 from J, leaving 15 bases between them. Germline V lookup: CDR1 SGHRS, CDR2 YFSETQ. The CDR3 spans 12 residues. The DNA of the CDR3 is TGCGCCAGCAGCCAATCCTCGGGGACCCAGTTCTTC. Translated: CASSQSSGTQFF.

A remark on this clonotype: An end of the junction does not agree with germline; a read error may underlie this. The genes are TRBV7-7 and TRBJ2-2; 8 positions agree with TRBD1. CDR1 and CDR2 from the germline V gene are SSHAT and FNYEAQ (reference sequence). The CDR3 spans 16 residues. The CDR3 nucleotides are TGTGCTAGCAGCTTAACCGGCGGACAGGGCACCGGGGAGCTGTTTTTT. This encodes CASSLTGGQGTGELFF.

In this sample, this clonotype turned up a few times. This chain joins TRBV20-1 and TRBJ2-5, with D uncertain. V lost 5 bases and J 2 bases, leaving 9 bases between the germline ends. The CDR3 runs to 12 residues. The V gene's germline CDR1 is DFQATT and CDR2 SNEGSKA (reference sequence). CDR3 DNA: TGCAGTGCTGGTGACATACAAGAGACCCAGTACTTC. The encoded protein is CSAGDIQETQYF.

This clonotype was observed a few times. V is TRBV12-3 or TRBV12-4 and J is TRBJ2-7; D unclear. The CDR3 length is 22 residues. V dropped 0 bases and J dropped 3 bases, with 33 bases sitting between them. CDR3 amino acids: CASSLALSFSPELSPDNYEQYF. The CDR3 DNA follows: TGTGCCAGCAGTTTAGCGCTAAGTTTCTCGCCAGAATTAAGCCCCGATAACTACGAGCAGTACTTC.

This clonotype appeared a few times. The chain employs TRBV7-2 and TRBJ1-2; the D is unclear. CDR1 is SGHTA, CDR2 FQGNSA, per germline. V was clipped by 4 bases and J by 8 bases, with 17 bases between them. CDR3 length: 14 residues. The CDR3 bases are TGTGCCAGCAGCTCCGTCCGGGCCCCACAGGGCTACACCTTC. This gives the protein CASSSVRAPQGYTF.

The chain joins TRBV21-1 to TRBJ1-5; the table's D call, TRBD1, was not checked against the DNA. TRBV21-1 is described as a pseudogene. The CDR3 is made up of 16 amino acids. CDR3 coding DNA: TGTGCCAGCAGCAAAGTTTGGGGGGACAGCAATCAGCCCCAGCATTTT. This gives the protein CASSKVWGDSNQPQHF.

The chain uses TRBV12-3 or TRBV12-4 and TRBJ1-5; TRBD1 matches 8 bases. V lost 7 bases to trimming and J lost 4 bases; unmatched junction nucleotides: 9. The CDR3 has 15 amino acids. CDR3 protein: CASTRSRDRNQPQHF. In nucleotides, the CDR3 is TGTGCCAGCACGCGCTCCCGGGACAGGAATCAGCCCCAGCATTTT.

The V call is TRBV10-3, the J call TRBJ1-2; D perhaps matches TRBD1 (5 bases). V lost 4 bases to trimming and J lost 1 base, with 10 bases between them. The CDR3 loop spans 14 amino acids. CDR1 is ENHRY and CDR2 is SYGVKD in the germline V gene. The CDR3 here is CAISGQNFNYGYTF. In DNA, the CDR3 is TGTGCCATCAGTGGACAGAACTTTAACTATGGCTACACCTTC.

V usage is TRBV10-3 and J usage is TRBJ2-3, with 9 bases that match TRBD2. V gave up 7 bases and J gave up 4 bases; unmatched junction bases: 9. The CDR3 extends over 15 amino acids. The germline gives CDR1 ENHRY, CDR2 SYGVKD. CDR3 bases: TGTGCCATCAACAAGGCGGGGGGGACTTCAGATACGCAGTATTTT. Translation: CAINKAGGTSDTQYF.

This chain joins TRBV7-2 and TRBJ2-5; 7 bases are a match to TRBD1. This CDR3 contains 16 residues. After removal of 1 base from V and 11 bases from J, the junction contained 16 bases not matched to a gene. Germline V gene sequence: CDR1 SGHTA, CDR2 FQGNSA. The CDR3: CASSLGPQGLSNEQYF. CDR3 in DNA: TGTGCCAGCAGCTTAGGGCCACAGGGGCTTTCCAATGAGCAGTACTTC. Looking up the rest from reference TRBV7-2 and TRBJ2-5 gives the full variable domain: GAGVSQSPSNKVTEKGKDVELRCDPISGHTALYWYRQSLGQGLEFLIYFQGNSAPDKSGLPSDRFSAERTGGSVSTLTIQRTQQEDSAVYLCASSLGPQGLSNEQYFGPGTRLLVL.

This clonotype was seen once. A single base separates this from a much larger clone, so it may be a read error. The chain carries TRBV12-3 or TRBV12-4 and TRBJ2-7; D ambiguous. The J call is doubtful: the DNA matches TRBJ2-5 better. CDR3 length: 12 residues. CDR3 nucleotide sequence: TGTGCCAGCAGTTTAGATTCCTGGACCCAGTACTTC. Translating gives CASSLDSWTQYF.

The chain recombines TRBV6-2 or TRBV6-3 with TRBJ1-2; D might be TRBD1 (6 bases). Deletions cut 0 bases from V and 2 bases from J, with 13 bases between. CDR3 length: 16 amino acids. Germline V CDR1 and CDR2: MNHEY, SVGEGT. Written as DNA, the CDR3 is TGTGCCAGCAGTTACTCGTGGGGGCCCAGCAACTATGGCTACACCTTC. Its protein is CASSYSWGPSNYGYTF.

The gene calls are TRBV6-2 or TRBV6-3 and TRBJ2-3, with D possibly TRBD1 on 6 matching bases. V gave up 5 bases and J gave up 1 base, with 10 bases separating them. CDR1 MNHEY and CDR2 SVGEGT come from the germline V gene. The CDR3 covers 14 residues. The CDR3 is CASSRGQRTDTQYF. In DNA, the CDR3 is TGTGCCAGCAGTCGAGGACAGCGCACAGATACGCAGTATTTT.

This clonotype was observed a few times. The V call is TRBV20-1, the J call TRBJ2-1; tentatively, D is TRBD1 (5 bases). The length of the CDR3 is 14 residues. The ends were cut back, 3 bases at V and 9 bases at J, with 18 bases in the middle. The germline V gene encodes CDR1 DFQATT and CDR2 SNEGSKA (reference sequence). DNA for the CDR3: TGCAGTGCTAGGGGGCAGGGATTGATCGGTGAGCAGTTCTTC. Amino acids: CSARGQGLIGEQFF.

V and J are TRBV4-3 and TRBJ2-1; TRBD1 matches 7 bases. CDR3 length: 16 residues. CDR1 and CDR2 from the germline V gene are LGHNA and YSLEER. V dropped 0 bases and J dropped 7; count of bases not matched to a gene: 9. Here the CDR3 DNA reads TGCGCCAGCAGCCAAGATTTGGGACAGAGAGGGAATGAGCAGTTCTTC. This codes for CASSQDLGQRGNEQFF.

V is TRBV10-3 and J is TRBJ1-2; tentatively, D is TRBD1 (6 bases). CDR3 length equals 13 residues. The V end was cut by 9 bases, the J end by 1 base, with 12 bases between. Germline V gene lookup returns CDR1 ENHRY and CDR2 SYGVKD. In nucleotides, the CDR3 is TGTGCCATTTCGGGGGGCAATAACTATGGCTACACCTTC. The encoded protein is CAISGGNNYGYTF.

The chain has TRBV20-1 and TRBJ2-1; D is possibly TRBD1 (5 bases). The DNA end is a closer match to TRBJ2-7, so the J assignment may be wrong. The CDR3 has 14 residues. Germline assignment: CDR1 DFQATT and CDR2 SNEGSKA (reference sequence). CDR3 bases: TGCAGTGCTACCGACAGCGCCCCACGCAATGAGCAGTACTTC. Translating it yields CSATDSAPRNEQYF.

About this clonotype itself: Sequence at one end of the junction differs from germline and may be a read error. The CDR3 DNA is TGCAGTGCTTACCCGGTGAGCTCTGGGGCCAGCGTCCTGACTTTC. Translating gives CSAYPVSSGASVLTF. The chain uses TRBV20-1 and TRBJ2-6; D possibly corresponds to TRBD1 (5 bases). The CDR3 spans 15 residues. Germline lookup yields CDR1 DFQATT and CDR2 SNEGSKA (reference sequence).

V is TRBV10-3 and J is TRBJ2-5; 11 bases agree with TRBD1. With the DNA end fitting TRBJ2-7 better, the J assignment may be wrong. Germline-derived CDR1 and CDR2 are ENHRY and SYGVKD. The CDR3 runs to 17 residues. CDR3 sequence: CAIRDPGQGQGGYEQYF. The DNA of the CDR3 is TGTGCCATCAGAGATCCGGGACAGGGACAGGGGGGTTACGAGCAGTACTTC.

As for this clonotype: One end of the junction varies from germline; a read error may be responsible. The chain uses TRBV29-1 and TRBJ2-1; 7 positions match TRBD1. The CDR3 length is 14 residues. CDR1 is SQVTM, CDR2 ANQGSEA, per germline. The CDR3 loop is CSATRTGRDNKQFF. CDR3 sequence (DNA): TGCAGCGCTACGAGGACAGGTAGAGACAATAAGCAGTTCTTC.

The chain joins TRBV11-2 to TRBJ2-1; tentatively, D is TRBD1 (6 bases). Germline-derived CDR1 and CDR2 are SGHAT and FQNNGV. The CDR3 is made up of 15 amino acids. The V end was cut by 7 bases, the J end by 5 bases, with 18 bases between. CDR3 coding DNA: TGTGCCAGCACCAGACAGGAATTAAGTCACAATGAGCAGTTCTTC. Protein product: CASTRQELSHNEQFF. Full variable domain (rest looked up from reference TRBV11-2 and TRBJ2-1): EAGVAQSPRYKIIEKRQSVAFWCNPISGHATLYWYQQILGQGPKLLIQFQNNGVVDDSQLPKDRFSAERLKGVDSTLKIQPAKLEDSAVYLCASTRQELSHNEQFFGPGTRLTVL.

This chain uses TRBV2 with TRBJ1-1; D not resolved. Between the trimmed V and J ends, which lost 5 bases and 6 bases, there was a span of 7 bases. This CDR3 spans 11 amino acids. Germline values: CDR1 SNHLY, CDR2 FYNNEI. CDR3 amino acids: CASSPDAEAFF. For the CDR3, the DNA is TGTGCCAGCAGTCCTGATGCTGAAGCTTTCTTT.